This T cell receptor beta chain derives from a study of neoadjuvant anti-PD-1 for oral cavity cancer. Whole-study findings and limits: Treg/Th17 ratio rose with pretreatment blood and fell with post-treatment tumor TCRbeta clonality. Post-nivolumab, blood T cell clonality was significantly elevated in non-responders.

Assay used: immunoSEQ multiplex PCR; TCRdb lists only in-frame clones, some missing. The sample lists 75,000 or so clones, less than 85% seen once, with about 3.4% in the top ten. Concerning this clone itself: What it binds is not known.

This receptor was obtained from a person aged 40 to 85 with oral cavity squamous cell carcinoma. This sample comprised PBMCs, obtained before nivolumab (anti-PD-1) treatment.

The DNA for the CDR3 is TGTGCCAGCAGCTTAGGCCGGACTAGCGGGAGTCAATCCTACGAGCAGTACTTC. Amino acids: CASSLGRTSGSQSYEQYF. V gene TRBV11-2 combines with J gene TRBJ2-7, with 13 bases identical to TRBD2. CDR1 is SGHAT, CDR2 FQNNGV, per germline. V trimming: 1 base; J trimming: 1 base; junction bases outside the gene matches: 7. The CDR3 loop spans 18 amino acids.